The 27 T cell receptor beta chains listed next were all sequenced from one sample in a study of CXCR3-negative and CXCR3-positive naive CD8 T cells. General study results and limits: Against CXCR3-negative naive cells, CXCR3-positive naive cells showed more hydrophobic TRB CDR3s.

No antigen is known for these receptors. It was by 5' RACE with UMI labels that the TRB cDNA libraries were prepared. TCRdb reprocessed the 5' RACE reads; each CDR3 protein has one entry and no DNA is given. This table holds 50,000 or so distinct CDR3 sequences. Sequencing used naive CXCR3+ CD8+ T cells from blood. Noted subset: CD45RO-CCR7+CD27+CD95- naive CD8+ T cells expressing CXCR3 (TNR3+). These receptors were taken from a human donor in good health. Some clones in this sample may be carry-over from other donors' samples.

This chain joins TRBV7-9 and TRBJ2-1; TCRdb's D call of TRBD1 is untestable without DNA. The germline V gene has CDR1 SEHNR and CDR2 FQNEAQ (reference sequence). The CDR3 sequence is 12 residues long. CDR3 amino acids: CASSFTGDEEFF.

The chain is built from TRBV7-2 and TRBJ2-7. This CDR3 is built from 14 residues. CDR1 SGHTA and CDR2 FQGNSA come from the germline V gene. The CDR3 loop is CASSLMRSSYEQYF.

The chain employs TRBV28 and TRBJ1-1; there is no DNA to check the TCRdb D call of TRBD1. There are 14 residues in the CDR3. Germline CDR1 reads MDHEN; CDR2 reads SYDVKM. CDR3 sequence reads: CASSYRGGNTEAFF.

V is TRBV20-1 and J is TRBJ2-3; TCRdb's D call, TRBD1, is unchecked because there is no DNA. The germline V gene has CDR1 DFQATT and CDR2 SNEGSKA (reference sequence). The CDR3 has 15 residues. This CDR3 is CSADDRDSETDTQYF.

J is TRBJ2-5 and V is TRBV6-2 or TRBV6-3; TCRdb gives TRBD2 as the D gene, but with no DNA this cannot be confirmed. The CDR3 is 12 amino acids. Germline V gives CDR1 MNHEY, CDR2 SVGEGT. CDR3 loop: CASKTSGETQYF.

V is TRBV11-2 and J is TRBJ2-1. The CDR3 loop spans 15 amino acids. Germline V gene sequence: CDR1 SGHAT, CDR2 FQNNGV. CDR3 loop: CASSLDLGSYNEQFF.

The rearrangement joins TRBV29-1 to TRBJ2-5; TCRdb reports TRBD1, a call that lacks DNA to check it against. This CDR3 contains 13 residues. Germline V gene sequence: CDR1 SQVTM, CDR2 ANQGSEA. This CDR3 reads CSDRTGGAETQYF.

The J gene is TRBJ2-3, the V gene TRBV12-3 or TRBV12-4; as DNA is missing, the TRBD2 call by TCRdb cannot be tested. The CDR3 sequence is 15 residues long. CDR3 sequence: CASSRTSGSADTQYF.

This chain links TRBV20-1 with TRBJ2-7; TCRdb outputs TRBD2, but without DNA this stays unchecked. The CDR3 has 16 residues. Germline lookup yields CDR1 DFQATT and CDR2 SNEGSKA (reference sequence). The CDR3 loop reads CSARDGGVSGGYEQYF.

CDR3 sequence reads: CASSLSAGGYEQFF. This chain uses TRBV28 with TRBJ2-1; TCRdb's D call of TRBD1 is untestable without DNA. This CDR3 is 14 amino acids long. The germline V gene has CDR1 MDHEN and CDR2 SYDVKM.

The chain employs TRBV6-5 and TRBJ2-5. This CDR3 contains 14 residues. In germline, CDR1 is MNHEY, CDR2 SVGAGI. The CDR3 loop is CASSYQKLKETQYF.

The chain joins TRBV12-3 or TRBV12-4 to TRBJ2-7. This CDR3 contains 13 residues. The CDR3 sequence: CASSSTESYEQYF.

This rearrangement joins TRBV7-2 to TRBJ2-2; no DNA is available, so the TRBD1 call from TCRdb remains unchecked. Per germline, CDR1 SGHTA and CDR2 FQGNSA. CDR3 length: 18 amino acids. CDR3 loop: CASSLALQGSAYTGELFF.

The chain links TRBV27 to TRBJ2-5. The CDR3 is 14 amino acids. Germline V gene data show CDR1 as MNHEY and CDR2 as SMNVEV (reference sequence). The chain's CDR3 is CASSLSLSSPAQYF.

CDR3 protein: CSVGSGTGELFF. This chain uses TRBV29-1 with TRBJ2-2; TCRdb designates TRBD1, a call that cannot be tested without DNA. This CDR3 is 12 amino acids long. Germline CDR1 SQVTM, CDR2 ANQGSEA.

The chain recombines TRBV2 with TRBJ2-7; TCRdb calls TRBD1, which cannot be checked without DNA. CDR3 length equals 13 residues. Germline lookup yields CDR1 SNHLY and CDR2 FYNNEI. CDR3 amino acids: CASSESYRGEQYF. The whole variable domain, remainder taken from reference TRBV2 and TRBJ2-7, is EPEVTQTPSHQVTQMGQEVILRCVPISNHLYFYWYRQILGQKVEFLVSFYNNEISEKSEIFDDQFSVERPDGSNFTLKIRSTKLEDSAMYFCASSESYRGEQYFGPGTRLTVT.

This sequence joins TRBV29-1 and TRBJ1-2. The CDR3 extends over 11 amino acids. CDR1 and CDR2 (germline): SQVTM, ANQGSEA. Here the CDR3 reads CSVEWGNGYTF. Variable domain in full (rest from reference TRBV29-1 and TRBJ1-2): SAVISQKPSRDICQRGTSLTIQCQVDSQVTMMFWYRQQPGQSLTLIATANQGSEATYESGFVIDKFPISRPNLTFSTLTVSNMSPEDSSIYLCSVEWGNGYTFGSGTRLTVV.

The chain joins TRBV5-1 to TRBJ2-7; the D call of TRBD1 rests on TCRdb alone, since no DNA is present to check it. Looked up from germline, CDR1 is SGHRS and CDR2 is YFSETQ. The CDR3 runs to 14 residues. CDR3: CASSFGTGPYEQYF.

The rearrangement uses TRBV4-1 and TRBJ2-7; TCRdb returns TRBD1, unconfirmable since there is no DNA. The germline V gene encodes CDR1 MGHRA and CDR2 YSYEKL. The CDR3 sequence is 15 residues long. This CDR3 reads CASSPGEGVPYEQYF.

This chain links TRBV29-1 with TRBJ1-2. The CDR3 extends over 13 amino acids. Germline CDR1 is SQVTM and CDR2 is ANQGSEA. This chain's CDR3 is CSVDSGRAAGYTF.

The rearrangement links TRBV5-1 to TRBJ1-5. CDR1 and CDR2 from the germline V gene are SGHRS and YFSETQ. The length of the CDR3 is 15 residues. The CDR3 region is CASSPREGSNQPQHF.

The chain is built from TRBV4-1 and TRBJ2-5; TCRdb proposes TRBD2, but this gene call is untestable without DNA. This CDR3 spans 15 amino acids. Looked up from germline, CDR1 is MGHRA and CDR2 is YSYEKL. CDR3 loop: CASSQGLAGGETQYF.

The chain uses TRBV9 and TRBJ1-1. Germline V lookup: CDR1 SGDLS, CDR2 YYNGEE. The CDR3 is made up of 14 amino acids. This CDR3 reads CASSVGPLGDEAFF.

This CDR3 reads CAIDDGIIPHDHEQYF. This chain uses TRBV10-3 with TRBJ2-7; absent DNA, TCRdb's TRBD2 call cannot be checked. This CDR3 is 16 amino acids long. Germline V gene lookup returns CDR1 ENHRY and CDR2 SYGVKD.

The chain combines TRBV14 with TRBJ2-3; the TCRdb call, TRBD2, lacks DNA for checking. The CDR3 extends over 14 amino acids. The germline V gene has CDR1 SGHDN and CDR2 FVKESK. The CDR3 region is CASSQDPGPQAQYF.

The genes are TRBV11-2 and TRBJ1-2; the D call from TCRdb, TRBD1, cannot be confirmed without DNA. This CDR3 is built from 15 residues. The V gene's germline CDR1 is SGHAT and CDR2 FQNNGV. The CDR3 reads CASSLLIGTAYGYTF.

The chain couples TRBV19 to TRBJ2-1; TCRdb reports TRBD2, a call that lacks DNA to check it against. There are 16 residues in the CDR3. Germline V gene lookup returns CDR1 LNHDA and CDR2 SQIVND (reference sequence). This CDR3 reads CASSITSSGVYNEQFF.